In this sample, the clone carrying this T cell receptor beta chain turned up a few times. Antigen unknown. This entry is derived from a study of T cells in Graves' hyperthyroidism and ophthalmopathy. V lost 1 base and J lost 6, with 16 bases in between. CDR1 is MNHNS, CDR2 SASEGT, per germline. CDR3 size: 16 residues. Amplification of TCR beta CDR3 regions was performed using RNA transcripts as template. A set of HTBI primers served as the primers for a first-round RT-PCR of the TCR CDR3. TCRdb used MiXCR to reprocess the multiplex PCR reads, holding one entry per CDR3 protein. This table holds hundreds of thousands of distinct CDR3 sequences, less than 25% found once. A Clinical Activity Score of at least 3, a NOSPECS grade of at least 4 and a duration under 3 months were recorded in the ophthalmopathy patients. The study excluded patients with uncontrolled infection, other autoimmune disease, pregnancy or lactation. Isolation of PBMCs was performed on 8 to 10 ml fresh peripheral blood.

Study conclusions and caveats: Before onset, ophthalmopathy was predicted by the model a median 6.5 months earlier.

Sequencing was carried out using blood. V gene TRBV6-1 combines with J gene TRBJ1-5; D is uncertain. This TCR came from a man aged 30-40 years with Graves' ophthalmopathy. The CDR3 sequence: CASSEVFGILGQPQHF. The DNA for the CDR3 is TGTGCCAGCAGTGAAGTTTTCGGGATACTTGGTCAGCCCCAGCATTTT.